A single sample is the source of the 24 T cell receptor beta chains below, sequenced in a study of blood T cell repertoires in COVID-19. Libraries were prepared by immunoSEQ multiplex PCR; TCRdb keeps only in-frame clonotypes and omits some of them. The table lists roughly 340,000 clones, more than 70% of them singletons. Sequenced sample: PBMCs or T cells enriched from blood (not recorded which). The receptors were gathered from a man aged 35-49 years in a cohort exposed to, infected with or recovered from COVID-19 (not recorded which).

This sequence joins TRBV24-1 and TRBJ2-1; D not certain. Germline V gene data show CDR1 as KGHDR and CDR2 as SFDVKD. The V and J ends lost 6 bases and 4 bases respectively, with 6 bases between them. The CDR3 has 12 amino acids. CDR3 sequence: CATSLVYNEQFF. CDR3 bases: TGTGCCACCAGTCTAGTGTACAATGAGCAGTTCTTC.

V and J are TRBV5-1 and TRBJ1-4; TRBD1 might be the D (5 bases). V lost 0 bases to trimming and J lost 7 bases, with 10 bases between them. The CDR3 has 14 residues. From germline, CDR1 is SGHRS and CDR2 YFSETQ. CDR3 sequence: CASSLEGLGEKLFF. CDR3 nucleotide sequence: TGCGCCAGCAGCTTGGAGGGGCTCGGTGAAAAACTGTTTTTT.

CDR3 protein: CASSPPGTGKNIQYF. CDR3 in DNA: TGTGCCAGCTCACCCCCCGGGACAGGCAAAAACATTCAGTACTTC. This chain connects TRBV18 to TRBJ2-4, with 8 positions matching TRBD1. This CDR3 has 15 amino acids. The trim removed 3 bases at V and 3 bases at J, leaving 4 bases unmatched. From germline, CDR1 is KGHSH and CDR2 LQKENI.

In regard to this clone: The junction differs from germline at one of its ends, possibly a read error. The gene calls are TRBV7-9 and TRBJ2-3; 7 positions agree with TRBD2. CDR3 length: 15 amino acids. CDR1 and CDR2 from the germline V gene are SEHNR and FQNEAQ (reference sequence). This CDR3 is CASSVAGLSTDTQYF. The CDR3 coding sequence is TGTGCCAGCAGCGTAGCGGGCCTTAGCACAGATACGCAGTATTTT.

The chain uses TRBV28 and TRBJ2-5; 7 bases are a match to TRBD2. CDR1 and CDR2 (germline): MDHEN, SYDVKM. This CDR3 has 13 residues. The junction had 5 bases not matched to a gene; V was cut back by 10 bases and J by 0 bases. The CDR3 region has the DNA TGTGCCACTTGTGGGGGGGACCAAGAGACCCAGTACTTC. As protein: CATCGGDQETQYF. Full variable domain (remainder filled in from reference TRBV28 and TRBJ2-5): DVKVTQSSRYLVKRTGEKVFLECVQDMDHENMFWYRQDPGLGLRLIYFSYDVKMKEKGDIPEGYSVSREKKERFSLILESASTNQTSMYLCATCGGDQETQYFGPGTRLLVL.

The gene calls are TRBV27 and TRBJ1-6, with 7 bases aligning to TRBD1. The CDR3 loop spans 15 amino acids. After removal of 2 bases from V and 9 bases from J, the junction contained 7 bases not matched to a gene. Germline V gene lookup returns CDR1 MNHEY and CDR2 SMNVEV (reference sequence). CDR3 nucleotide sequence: TGTGCCAGCAGTTTACGACAGGGTAATAGTTCACCCCTCCACTTT. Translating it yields CASSLRQGNSSPLHF.

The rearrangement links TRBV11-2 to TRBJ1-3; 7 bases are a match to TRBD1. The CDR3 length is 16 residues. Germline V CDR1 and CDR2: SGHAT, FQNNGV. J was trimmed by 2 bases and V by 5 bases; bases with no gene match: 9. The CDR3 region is CASSPSLQGAGNTIYF. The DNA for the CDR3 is TGTGCCAGCAGCCCCAGTCTGCAGGGGGCTGGAAACACCATATATTTT.

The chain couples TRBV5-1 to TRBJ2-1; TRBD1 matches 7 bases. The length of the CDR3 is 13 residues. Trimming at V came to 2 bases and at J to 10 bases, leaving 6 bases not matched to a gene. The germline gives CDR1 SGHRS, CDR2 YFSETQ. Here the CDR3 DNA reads TGCGCCAGCAGCTTATCGGGACAGCGGGAGCAGTTCTTC. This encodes CASSLSGQREQFF.

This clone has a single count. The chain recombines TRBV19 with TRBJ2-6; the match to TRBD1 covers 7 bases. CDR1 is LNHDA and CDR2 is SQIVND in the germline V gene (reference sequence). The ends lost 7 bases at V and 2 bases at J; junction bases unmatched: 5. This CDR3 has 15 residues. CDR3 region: CASNVQGPGANVLTF. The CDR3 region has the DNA TGTGCCAGTAACGTACAGGGGCCTGGGGCCAACGTCCTGACTTTC.

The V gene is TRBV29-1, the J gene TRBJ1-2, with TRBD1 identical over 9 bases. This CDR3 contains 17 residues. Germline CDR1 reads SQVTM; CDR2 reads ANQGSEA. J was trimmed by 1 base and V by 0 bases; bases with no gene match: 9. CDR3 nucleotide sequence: TGCAGCGTTGAAGAAGGGCCCGGGACAGGGCTTAACTATGGCTACACCTTC. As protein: CSVEEGPGTGLNYGYTF.

Written as DNA, the CDR3 is TGTGCCACCAGCAAATACTGGGGGACAGCGAACACTGAAGCTTTCTTT. It yields the protein CATSKYWGTANTEAFF. V is TRBV15 and J is TRBJ1-1; TRBD1 aligns across 7 bases. Germline values: CDR1 LNHNV, CDR2 YYDKDF (reference sequence). J was trimmed by 1 base and V by 4 bases; bases with no gene match: 9. The CDR3 contains 16 residues.

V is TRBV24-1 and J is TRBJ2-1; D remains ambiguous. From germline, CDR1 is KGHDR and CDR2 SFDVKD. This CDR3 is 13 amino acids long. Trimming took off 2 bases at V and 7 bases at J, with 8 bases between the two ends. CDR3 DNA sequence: TGTGCCACCAGTGATTCCTCCCGGAATGAGCAGTTCTTC. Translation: CATSDSSRNEQFF.

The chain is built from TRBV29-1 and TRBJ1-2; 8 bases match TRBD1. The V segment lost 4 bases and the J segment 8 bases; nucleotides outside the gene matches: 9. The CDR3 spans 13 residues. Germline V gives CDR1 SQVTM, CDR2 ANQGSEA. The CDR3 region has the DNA TGCAGCGTTGGGGGACAGGTCTTCGGAGGCTACACCTTC. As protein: CSVGGQVFGGYTF.

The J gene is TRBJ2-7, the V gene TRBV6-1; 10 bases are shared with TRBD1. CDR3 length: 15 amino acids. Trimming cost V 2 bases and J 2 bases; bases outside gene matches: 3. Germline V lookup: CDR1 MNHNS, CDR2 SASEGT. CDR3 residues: CASSEPGQGPYEQYF. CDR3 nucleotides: TGTGCCAGCAGTGAACCGGGACAGGGGCCCTACGAGCAGTACTTC.

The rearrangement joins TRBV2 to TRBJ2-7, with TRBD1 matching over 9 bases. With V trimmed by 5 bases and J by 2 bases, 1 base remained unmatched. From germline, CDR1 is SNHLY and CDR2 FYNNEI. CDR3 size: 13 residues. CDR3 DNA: TGTGCCAGCAGTCGACAGGGGGCCTACGAGCAGTACTTC. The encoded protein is CASSRQGAYEQYF.

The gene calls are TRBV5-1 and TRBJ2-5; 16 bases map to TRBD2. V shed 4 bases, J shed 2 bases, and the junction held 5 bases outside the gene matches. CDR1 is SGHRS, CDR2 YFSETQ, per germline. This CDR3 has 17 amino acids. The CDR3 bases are TGCGCCAGCAGCCTAATGGGACTAGCGGGAGGGCAAGAGACCCAGTACTTC. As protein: CASSLMGLAGGQETQYF.

CDR3 protein: CATSRGRTGREAFF. The CDR3 DNA is TGTGCCACCAGCAGAGGTAGGACAGGGCGTGAAGCTTTCTTT. V usage is TRBV15 and J usage is TRBJ1-1; 8 bases align to TRBD1. This CDR3 contains 14 residues. The junction had 5 bases not matched to a gene; V was cut back by 1 base and J by 7 bases. Per the germline V gene, CDR1 is LNHNV and CDR2 is YYDKDF (reference sequence). Drawing the rest from reference TRBV15 and TRBJ1-1, the complete variable domain is DAMVIQNPRYQVTQFGKPVTLSCSQTLNHNVMYWYQQKSSQAPKLLFHYYDKDFNNEADTPDNFQSRRPNTSFCFLDIRSPGLGDTAMYLCATSRGRTGREAFFGQGTRLTVV.

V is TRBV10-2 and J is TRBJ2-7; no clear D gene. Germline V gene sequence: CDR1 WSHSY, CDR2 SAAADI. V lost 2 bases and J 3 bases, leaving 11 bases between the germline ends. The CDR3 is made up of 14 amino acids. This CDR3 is CASSEVLSDYEQYF. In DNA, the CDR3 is TGCGCCAGCAGTGAGGTCCTCTCAGACTACGAGCAGTACTTC.

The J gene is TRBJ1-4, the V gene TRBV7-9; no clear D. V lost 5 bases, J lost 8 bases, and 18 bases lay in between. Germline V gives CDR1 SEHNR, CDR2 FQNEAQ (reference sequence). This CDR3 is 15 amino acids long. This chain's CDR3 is CASSQGLGSREKLFF. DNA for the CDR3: TGTGCCAGCAGCCAAGGACTCGGGTCGCGAGAAAAACTGTTTTTT.

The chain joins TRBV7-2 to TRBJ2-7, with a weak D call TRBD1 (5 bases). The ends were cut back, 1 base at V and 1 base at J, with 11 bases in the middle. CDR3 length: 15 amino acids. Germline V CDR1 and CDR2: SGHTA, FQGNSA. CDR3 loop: CASSLGGVGSYEQYF. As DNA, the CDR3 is TGTGCCAGCAGCTTAGGGGGCGTCGGATCCTACGAGCAGTACTTC.

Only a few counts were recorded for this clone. In DNA, the CDR3 is TGTGCCAGCAGCCGACGGGACTCCTTGGATGAGGAGACCCAGTACTTC. This sequence encodes CASSRRDSLDEETQYF. This chain links TRBV11-3 with TRBJ2-5; TRBD2 is a possible D gene (6 bases). The CDR3 runs 16 residues. Germline CDR1 SGHNT, CDR2 YENEEA. Trimming cost V 5 bases and J 5 bases, with 21 bases left between them.

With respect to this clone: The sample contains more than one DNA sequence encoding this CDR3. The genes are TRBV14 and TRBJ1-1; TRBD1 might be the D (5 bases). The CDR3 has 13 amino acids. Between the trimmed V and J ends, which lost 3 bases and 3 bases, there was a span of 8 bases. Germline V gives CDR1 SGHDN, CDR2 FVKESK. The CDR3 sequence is CASSHGGHTEAFF. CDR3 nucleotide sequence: TGTGCCAGCAGCCACGGGGGTCACACTGAAGCTTTCTTT. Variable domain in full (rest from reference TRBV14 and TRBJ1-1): EAGVTQFPSHSVIEKGQTVTLRCDPISGHDNLYWYRRVMGKEIKFLLHFVKESKQDESGMPNNRFLAERTGGTYSTLKVQPAELEDSGVYFCASSHGGHTEAFFGQGTRLTVV.

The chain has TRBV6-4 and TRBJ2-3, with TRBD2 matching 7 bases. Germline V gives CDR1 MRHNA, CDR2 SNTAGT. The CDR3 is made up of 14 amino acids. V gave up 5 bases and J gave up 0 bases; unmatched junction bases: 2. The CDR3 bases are TGTGCCAGCAGTAGGACTAGTAGCACAGATACGCAGTATTTT. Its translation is CASSRTSSTDTQYF.

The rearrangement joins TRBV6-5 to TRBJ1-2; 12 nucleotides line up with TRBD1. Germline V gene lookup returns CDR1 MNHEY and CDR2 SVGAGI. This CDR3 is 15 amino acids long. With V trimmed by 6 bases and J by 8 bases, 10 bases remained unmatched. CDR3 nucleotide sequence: TGTGCCAGCAGACTCCCGGGACAGGGGGCGCGAGGCTACACCTTC. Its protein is CASRLPGQGARGYTF.